Each of the 26 T cell receptor beta chains below was sequenced from the same sample in a study of STAT5B mutations in CD4+ large granular lymphocyte leukemia. The assay was immunoSEQ multiplex PCR, and TCRdb's table has in-frame clones only and misses some. In the table there are approximately 40,000 clones, approximately 88% of which are singletons. The sequencing input was CD4+ T cells from blood buffy coats. The receptors were gathered from a human donor in good health.

The J gene is TRBJ1-4, the V gene TRBV4-2, with no clear D. Germline CDR1 is LGHNA and CDR2 is YNFKEQ. The CDR3 contains 16 residues. The germline V and J ends were trimmed by 4 bases and 5 bases, with 17 bases remaining between them. The chain's CDR3 is CASSPEGGGKNEKLFF. DNA of the CDR3: TGTGCCAGCAGCCCAGAGGGCGGCGGGAAGAATGAAAAACTGTTTTTT.

Only a few counts were recorded for this clone. The chain combines TRBV30 with TRBJ1-1, with a weak D call TRBD1 (5 bases). Between the trimmed V and J ends, which lost 7 bases and 4 bases, there was a span of 22 bases. The CDR3 covers 15 residues. Looked up from germline, CDR1 is GTSNPN and CDR2 is SVGIG (reference sequence). The CDR3 reads CALMPHLGVSTEAFF. The CDR3 DNA sequence: TGTGCCTTAATGCCACATTTAGGGGTATCCACTGAAGCTTTCTTT. Variable domain in full (rest from reference TRBV30 and TRBJ1-1): SQTIHQWPATLVQPVGSPLSLECTVEGTSNPNLYWYRQAAGRGLQLLFYSVGIGQISSEVPQNLSASRPQDRQFILSSKKLLLSDSGFYLCALMPHLGVSTEAFFGQGTRLTVV.

This chain joins TRBV18 and TRBJ2-2, with 10 bases lining up with TRBD1. V dropped 7 bases and J dropped 4; count of bases not matched to a gene: 3. The CDR3 covers 14 residues. Looked up from germline, CDR1 is KGHSH and CDR2 is LQKENI. The chain's CDR3 is CASFRDRGTGELFF. CDR3 coding DNA: TGTGCCAGCTTCCGGGACAGGGGCACCGGGGAGCTGTTTTTT. Full variable domain (missing parts from reference TRBV18 and TRBJ2-2): NAGVMQNPRHLVRRRGQEARLRCSPMKGHSHVYWYRQLPEEGLKFMVYLQKENIIDESGMPKERFSAEFPKEGPSILRIQQVVRGDSAAYFCASFRDRGTGELFFGEGSRLTVL.

V is TRBV10-2 and J is TRBJ1-5; the D is unclear. CDR3 length: 13 amino acids. In germline, CDR1 is WSHSY, CDR2 SAAADI. V lost 6 bases to trimming and J lost 3 bases, with 9 bases between them. The CDR3 DNA follows: TGCGCCAGCAGCAAGCTAGTCAATCAGCCCCAGCATTTT. Its protein product is CASSKLVNQPQHF.

The CDR3 region is CASSPPRSNTGELFF. The CDR3 DNA sequence: TGTGCCAGCTCACCACCGAGGTCGAACACCGGGGAGCTGTTTTTT. The rearrangement links TRBV18 to TRBJ2-2; no clear D. The CDR3 is made up of 15 amino acids. Germline lookup yields CDR1 KGHSH and CDR2 LQKENI. Trimming removed 0 bases at V and 0 bases at J, with 5 bases between.

V gene TRBV29-1 combines with J gene TRBJ1-3; TRBD1 aligns across 7 bases. This CDR3 has 13 residues. In germline, CDR1 is SQVTM, CDR2 ANQGSEA. V trimming: 7 bases; J trimming: 3 bases; junction bases outside the gene matches: 6. The CDR3 nucleotides read TGCAGCGCGGAGGGGGCTGGTGGAAACACCATATATTTT. This gives the protein CSAEGAGGNTIYF.

This clone was found a few times. The genes are TRBV28 and TRBJ1-2; TRBD1 matches 11 bases. The CDR3 covers 14 residues. Germline V gives CDR1 MDHEN, CDR2 SYDVKM. V was clipped by 5 bases and J by 8 bases; unmatched bases: 7. CDR3 sequence reads: CASSPGQGAEGYTF. The CDR3 DNA reads as TGTGCCAGCAGTCCTGGACAGGGGGCGGAGGGCTACACCTTC.

This clone was observed once. This chain uses TRBV10-3 with TRBJ1-2; 10 bases line up with TRBD1. The V gene's germline CDR1 is ENHRY and CDR2 SYGVKD. The CDR3 is made up of 14 amino acids. The junction had 2 bases not matched to a gene; V was cut back by 0 bases and J by 7 bases. DNA for the CDR3: TGTGCCATCAGTGAGTCGGGACAGGGGAGTGGCTACACCTTC. This encodes CAISESGQGSGYTF.

This sequence joins TRBV7-2 and TRBJ1-2; TRBD1 matches 9 bases. The CDR3 contains 14 residues. The trim removed 5 bases at V and 8 bases at J, leaving 9 bases unmatched. The germline V gene encodes CDR1 SGHTA and CDR2 FQGNSA. CDR3 region: CASSLGQGMGGYTF. CDR3 sequence (DNA): TGTGCCAGCAGCCTTGGACAGGGGATGGGGGGCTACACCTTC.

This clone showed up just once. This sequence joins TRBV28 and TRBJ2-5; D unresolved. The V gene lost 3 bases and the J gene lost 1 base, with 6 bases spanning the gap. Germline CDR1 is MDHEN and CDR2 is SYDVKM. CDR3 length equals 13 residues. The CDR3, as DNA: TGTGCCAGCAGTTTCCCGGCCCAAGAGACCCAGTACTTC. Translated: CASSFPAQETQYF.

This clone is a singleton in its sample. Here the CDR3 reads CAWSGTGRGTGELFF. CDR3 coding DNA: TGTGCCTGGAGTGGGACAGGACGGGGCACCGGGGAGCTGTTTTTT. The chain recombines TRBV30 with TRBJ2-2; 7 bases are shared with TRBD1. This CDR3 is built from 15 residues. Germline CDR1 reads GTSNPN; CDR2 reads SVGIG (reference sequence). V was pared by 1 base and J by 4 bases, with 6 bases of the junction left unmatched.

The chain uses TRBV7-2 and TRBJ1-6; D is ambiguous. With 6 bases removed from V and 4 bases from J, the gap between germline ends came to 16 bases. There are 16 residues in the CDR3. The V gene's germline CDR1 is SGHTA and CDR2 FQGNSA. CDR3 amino acids: CASRHLPGDYNSPLHF. The CDR3 nucleotides are TGTGCCAGCAGACACCTACCGGGAGATTATAATTCACCCCTCCACTTT.

The V call is TRBV5-1, the J call TRBJ1-2; 8 nucleotides agree with TRBD1. Germline V lookup: CDR1 SGHRS, CDR2 YFSETQ. Unmatched junction bases numbered 4, after V lost 0 bases and J lost 6 bases. This CDR3 contains 14 residues. The DNA of the CDR3 is TGCGCCAGCAGCTTGGGACAGGGGATCGATGGCTACACCTTC. This translates into CASSLGQGIDGYTF.

The chain couples TRBV19 to TRBJ1-4; D may be TRBD1 (5 bases). V was trimmed by 7 bases and J by 3 bases, leaving 24 bases between them. Germline assignment: CDR1 LNHDA and CDR2 SQIVND (reference sequence). The CDR3 runs 18 residues. DNA for the CDR3: TGTGCCAGTACCCTGGGGACTTTTCTCAACCACGCTAATGAAAAACTGTTTTTT. The encoded protein is CASTLGTFLNHANEKLFF.

The chain links TRBV28 to TRBJ2-7; D unclear. CDR3 length: 13 amino acids. V gave up 5 bases and J gave up 2 bases, with 10 bases separating them. Germline values: CDR1 MDHEN, CDR2 SYDVKM. CDR3 DNA sequence: TGTGCCAGCAGTCCGGGCTCTACCTACGAGCAGTACTTC. The encoded protein is CASSPGSTYEQYF.

The chain couples TRBV10-3 to TRBJ1-5, with D unclear. Germline V lookup: CDR1 ENHRY, CDR2 SYGVKD. The CDR3 has 15 amino acids. Trimming cost V 6 bases and J 2 bases, with 14 bases left between them. The CDR3 is CAISLGTGGNQPQHF. CDR3 coding DNA: TGTGCCATCAGCCTCGGTACTGGTGGCAATCAGCCCCAGCATTTT.

Only a few counts were recorded for this clone. The chain combines TRBV6-5 with TRBJ1-2; 8 positions agree with TRBD1. This CDR3 contains 13 residues. V shed 6 bases and J 3 bases; nucleotides not matched to a gene: 3. Germline values: CDR1 MNHEY, CDR2 SVGAGI. CDR3 nucleotide sequence: TGTGCCAGCAGGGAGACAGGGGACTATGGCTACACCTTC. It specifies CASRETGDYGYTF.

There are a few counts of this clone. The rearrangement links TRBV7-2 to TRBJ2-7, with D hard to call. V lost 7 bases to trimming and J lost 1 base, with 14 bases between them. Germline assignment: CDR1 SGHTA and CDR2 FQGNSA. The CDR3 length is 14 residues. This CDR3 is CASTPHTPSYEQYF. The CDR3 region has the DNA TGTGCCAGCACTCCACACACCCCATCCTACGAGCAGTACTTC.

J is TRBJ2-3 and V is TRBV7-9, with D hard to call. Germline CDR1 reads SEHNR; CDR2 reads FQNEAQ (reference sequence). CDR3 length: 14 residues. V dropped 4 bases and J dropped 5 bases, with 13 bases sitting between them. The CDR3 here is CASSYFRGGDTQYF. CDR3 DNA sequence: TGTGCCAGCAGCTATTTCCGAGGCGGAGATACGCAGTATTTT. The whole variable domain, filled in from reference TRBV7-9 and TRBJ2-3, reads DTGVSQNPRHKITKRGQNVTFRCDPISEHNRLYWYRQTLGQGPEFLTYFQNEAQLEKSRLLSDRFSAERPKGSFSTLEIQRTEQGDSAMYLCASSYFRGGDTQYFGPGTRLTVL.

The chain is built from TRBV7-3 and TRBJ2-5; 13 bases match TRBD2. With V trimmed by 3 bases and J by 5 bases, 3 bases remained unmatched. CDR3 size: 15 residues. In germline, CDR1 is SGHTA, CDR2 FQGTGA. The CDR3 region is CASSLTSGGTETQYF. For the CDR3, the DNA is TGTGCCAGCAGCTTGACTAGCGGGGGGACTGAGACCCAGTACTTC.

This clone was observed a handful of times. The chain has TRBV2 and TRBJ2-2, with 7 bases that match TRBD1. V dropped 5 bases and J dropped 0; count of bases not matched to a gene: 6. Germline CDR1 SNHLY, CDR2 FYNNEI. This CDR3 comprises 16 residues. CDR3 amino acids: CASSSQGQANTGELFF. CDR3 in DNA: TGTGCCAGCAGTTCCCAAGGACAGGCGAACACCGGGGAGCTGTTTTTT.

The genes are TRBV15 and TRBJ2-6; D tentatively reads TRBD1 or TRBD2 (5 bases each). The CDR3 is 15 residues long. Per the germline V gene, CDR1 is LNHNV and CDR2 is YYDKDF (reference sequence). Trimming stripped 5 bases from V and 3 bases from J, with 11 bases between. This CDR3 reads CATSFGAVGANVLTF. CDR3 bases: TGTGCCACCAGCTTCGGGGCGGTTGGGGCCAACGTCCTGACTTTC.

This clone was seen a few times. The gene calls are TRBV30 and TRBJ2-7; 11 bases align to TRBD1. This CDR3 is 12 amino acids long. J gave up 3 bases and V 5 bases, and 0 bases lay outside the gene matches. Germline loops: CDR1 GTSNPN, CDR2 SVGIG (reference sequence). The CDR3 reads CAWGTGGYEQYF. CDR3 nucleotides: TGTGCCTGGGGGACAGGGGGCTACGAGCAGTACTTC.

The V gene is TRBV19, the J gene TRBJ1-1; D uncertain. V shed 6 bases and J shed 3 bases, with 8 bases lying between them. The CDR3 contains 12 residues. The germline CDR1 and CDR2 sequences are LNHDA and SQIVND (reference sequence). In DNA, the CDR3 is TGTGCCAGTAGGGGAATGTACACTGAAGCTTTCTTT. Amino acids: CASRGMYTEAFF.

This chain joins TRBV6-5 and TRBJ1-1; 9 nucleotides agree with TRBD1. The CDR3 consists of 13 residues. Germline values: CDR1 MNHEY, CDR2 SVGAGI. Germline trimming cut 6 bases from V and 4 bases from J; bases unmatched to any gene: 3. CDR3 in amino acids: CASRTGGSTEAFF. CDR3 nucleotide sequence: TGTGCCAGCAGGACAGGGGGTAGCACTGAAGCTTTCTTT.

This chain joins TRBV5-8 and TRBJ1-4; D possibly corresponds to TRBD1 (5 bases). V was shortened by 4 bases and J by 7 bases, with 20 bases between the two germline ends. Germline V gene sequence: CDR1 SGHTS, CDR2 YDEGEE. This CDR3 contains 16 residues. CDR3 nucleotide sequence: TGTGCCAGCAGCAAATATGGGGGGACGGACGGTGAAAAACTGTTTTTT. This translates into CASSKYGGTDGEKLFF.